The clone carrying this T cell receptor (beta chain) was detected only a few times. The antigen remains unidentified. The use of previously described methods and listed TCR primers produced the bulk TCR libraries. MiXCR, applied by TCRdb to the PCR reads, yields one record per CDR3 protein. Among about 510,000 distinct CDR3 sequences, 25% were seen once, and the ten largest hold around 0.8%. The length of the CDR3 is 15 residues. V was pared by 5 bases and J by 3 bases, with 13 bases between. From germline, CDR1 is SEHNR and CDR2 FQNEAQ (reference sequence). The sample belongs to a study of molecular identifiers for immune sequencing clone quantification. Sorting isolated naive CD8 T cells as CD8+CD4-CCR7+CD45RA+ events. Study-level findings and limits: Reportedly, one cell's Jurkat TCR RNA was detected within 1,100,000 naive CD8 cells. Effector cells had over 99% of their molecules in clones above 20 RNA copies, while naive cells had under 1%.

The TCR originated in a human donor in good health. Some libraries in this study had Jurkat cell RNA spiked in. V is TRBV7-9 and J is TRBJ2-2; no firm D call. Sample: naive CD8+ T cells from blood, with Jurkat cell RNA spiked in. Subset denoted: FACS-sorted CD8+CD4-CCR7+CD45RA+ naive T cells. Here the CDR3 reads CASSGPSRDTGELFF. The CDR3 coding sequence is TGTGCCAGCAGCGGACCCAGTCGAGACACCGGGGAGCTGTTTTTT.